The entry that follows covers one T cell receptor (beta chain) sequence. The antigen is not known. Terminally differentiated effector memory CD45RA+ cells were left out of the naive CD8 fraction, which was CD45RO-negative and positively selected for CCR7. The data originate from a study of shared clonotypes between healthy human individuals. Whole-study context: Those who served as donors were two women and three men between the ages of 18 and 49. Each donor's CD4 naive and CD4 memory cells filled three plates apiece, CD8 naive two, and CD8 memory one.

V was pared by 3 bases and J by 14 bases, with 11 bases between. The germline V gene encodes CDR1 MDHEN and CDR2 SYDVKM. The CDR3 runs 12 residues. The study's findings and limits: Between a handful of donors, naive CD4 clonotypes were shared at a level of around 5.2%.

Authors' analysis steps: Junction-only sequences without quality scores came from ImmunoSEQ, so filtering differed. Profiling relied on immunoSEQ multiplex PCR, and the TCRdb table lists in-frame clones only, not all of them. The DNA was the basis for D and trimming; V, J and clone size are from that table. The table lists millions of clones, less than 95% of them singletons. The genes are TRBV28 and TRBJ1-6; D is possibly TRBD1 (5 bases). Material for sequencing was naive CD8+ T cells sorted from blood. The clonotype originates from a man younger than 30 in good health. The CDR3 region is CASSFRVQSLHF. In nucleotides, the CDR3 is TGTGCCAGCAGTTTCAGGGTTCAGTCCCTCCACTTT.